This is a list of T cell receptor beta chains from one sample in a study of CD8 T cells in Susac syndrome. TCRdb analysed the immunoSEQ multiplex PCR reads with MiXCR anew, one entry per CDR3 protein. The table shows about 170,000 distinct CDR3 sequences, with approximately 95% occurring only once. The sequenced sample was CD4+ T cells from PBMCs. These receptors came from a human donor with Susac syndrome. The CDR3 runs from the conserved cysteine through the conserved F or W. A D gene is named only where the DNA matches it firmly. The size of a clone is reported for some rows only, either as once, few or many, or as a class for expanded clones.

abundance	v_gene	d_gene	j_gene	CDR3nt	CDR3aa
NA	TRBV6-1	NA	TRBJ2-2	TGTGCCAGCAGTGAATTTAGGAACACCGGGGAGCTGTTTTTT	CASSEFRNTGELFF
NA	TRBV20-1	NA	TRBJ1-2	TGCAGTGCTGGGCCCCAAGAAGGCTACACCTTC	CSAGPQEGYTF
NA	TRBV2	NA	TRBJ2-1	TGTGCCAGCAGAGACGGCCTCTTCTACAATGAGCAGTTCTTC	CASRDGLFYNEQFF
NA	TRBV5-1	NA	TRBJ2-5	TGCGCCAGCAGCTTACAAACAGGGACAGAGACCCAGTACTTC	CASSLQTGTETQYF
NA	TRBV5-4	TRBD1	TRBJ2-2	TGTGCCAGCAGCCGGGGACAGGGGAACACCGGGGAGCTGTTTTTT	CASSRGQGNTGELFF
NA	TRBV6-1	NA	TRBJ1-3	TGTGCCAGCAGTGAAGCCTCGCGGAGCACCATATATTTT	CASSEASRSTIYF
few	TRBV18	NA	TRBJ2-5	TGTGCCAGCTCCCAGCTCCCCCCCCCTGCAAGCCAAGAGACCCAGTACTTC	CASSQLPPPASQETQYF
NA	TRBV15	NA	TRBJ1-5	TGTGCCACCAGCAGAGAAAGTGCGTGGAGCAATCAGCCCCAGCATTTT	CATSRESAWSNQPQHF
NA	TRBV29-1	NA	TRBJ2-7	TGCAGCTCCAGGGTAGGTTACGAGCAGTACTTC	CSSRVGYEQYF
NA	TRBV20-1	TRBD2	TRBJ2-3	TGCAGTGCTAGAAGACTAGCAGCCGGCACAGATACGCAGTATTTT	CSARRLAAGTDTQYF
NA	TRBV15	TRBD1	TRBJ1-2	TGTGCCACCAGCAGAGATTTAGGGACAGTTGACACCTTC	CATSRDLGTVDTF
NA	TRBV20-1	TRBD2	TRBJ2-1	TGCAGTGCTAGCACCACTAGCGGGGGGTACAATGAGCAGTTCTTC	CSASTTSGGYNEQFF
NA	TRBV4-3	TRBD2	TRBJ2-5	TGCGCCAGCAGCCCCGGGACTAGCTTCCAAGAGACCCAGTACTTC	CASSPGTSFQETQYF
NA	TRBV20-1	TRBD2	TRBJ2-1	TGCAGTGCTTCCCCTAGCGGGAGCTCCTACAATGAGCAGTTCTTC	CSASPSGSSYNEQFF
once	TRBV6-2/TRBV6-3	TRBD1	TRBJ1-2	TGTGCCAGCAGACTCAGGGGGCGCGACTATGGCTACACCTTC	CASRLRGRDYGYTF
NA	TRBV18	TRBD1	TRBJ1-5	TGTGCCAGCTCATCAACCACAGGGGGAAATCAGCCCCAGCATTTT	CASSSTTGGNQPQHF
NA	TRBV28	TRBD2	TRBJ2-5	TGTGCCAGCAGGACGAGCGGGAATACCCAAGAGACCCAGTACTTC	CASRTSGNTQETQYF
NA	TRBV20-1	TRBD2	TRBJ2-5	TGCAGTGCACTCCTGACTAGCGGGACGGAGACCCAGTACTTC	CSALLTSGTETQYF
NA	TRBV19	NA	TRBJ1-5	TGTGCCAGTAGTATAGCCCGGGGCCAGGATAGGCCCCAGCATTTT	CASSIARGQDRPQHF
NA	TRBV20-1	TRBD2	TRBJ2-3	TGCAGTGCTCCCCCCGGGGCTAGCGGGGGGGCCGGGGCAGATACGCAGTATTTT	CSAPPGASGGAGADTQYF
NA	TRBV29-1	NA	TRBJ2-5	TGCAGCGTTGGCGGGGACCAAGAGACCCAGTACTTC	CSVGGDQETQYF
once	TRBV5-1	TRBD1	TRBJ2-1	TGCGCCAGCAGCTTGGTGGCCACGGGACAGGGGGGCAATGAGCAGTTCTTC	CASSLVATGQGGNEQFF
NA	TRBV30	TRBD1	TRBJ1-2	TGTGCCTGGAATGGACAGGTGGGGGGCTACACCTTC	CAWNGQVGGYTF
once	TRBV29-1	TRBD2	TRBJ2-3	TGCAGCGCACTATTAGCGGGAGGCACAGATACGCAGTATTTT	CSALLAGGTDTQYF
once	TRBV20-1	NA	TRBJ2-7	TGCAGTGCTAGAGGACTAGGCTACGAGCAGTACTTC	CSARGLGYEQYF
NA	TRBV3-1	TRBD1	TRBJ1-1	TGTGCCAGCAGCCAAGAGATGACAGGGGGGAACACTGAAGCTTTCTTT	CASSQEMTGGNTEAFF
NA	TRBV7-2	TRBD1	TRBJ2-7	TGTGCCAGCAGCTTAGCATGGAGACAGGGGAGGCTGGGAGAGCAGTACTTC	CASSLAWRQGRLGEQYF
NA	TRBV4-3	TRBD2	TRBJ2-2	TGCGCCAGCAGTCAACTAGCGGGAGGCATGGGCGGGGAGCTGTTTTTT	CASSQLAGGMGGELFF
few	TRBV11-3	TRBD1	TRBJ1-6	TGTGCCAGCGGGCCCCCCGGGACAGTCACATCACCCCTCCACTTT	CASGPPGTVTSPLHF
NA	TRBV7-8	TRBD1	TRBJ1-3	TGTGCCAGCAGCTTCGGACAGGGCCCTGGAAACACCATATATTTT	CASSFGQGPGNTIYF
NA	TRBV30	NA	TRBJ1-1	TGTGCCTACCGCAGGGAAGACACTGAAGCTTTCTTT	CAYRREDTEAFF
NA	TRBV23-1	NA	TRBJ2-5	TGCGCCAGCAGTCAAACGCGAGGGCCCCAAGAGACCCAGTACTTC	CASSQTRGPQETQYF
NA	TRBV9	TRBD1	TRBJ1-1	TGTGCCAGCAGCCCTCGGGACAGGAACACTGAAGCTTTCTTT	CASSPRDRNTEAFF
NA	TRBV29-1	NA	TRBJ2-3	TGCAGCGTTGGTACAAGCAGCACAGATACGCAGTATTTT	CSVGTSSTDTQYF
NA	TRBV7-2	NA	TRBJ1-6	TGTGCCAGCAGCTTTGCTGGTGATTCACCCCTCCACTTT	CASSFAGDSPLHF
NA	TRBV12-3/TRBV12-4	NA	TRBJ2-5	TGTGCCAGCAGTCAATATAGGGAGACCCAGTACTTC	CASSQYRETQYF
NA	TRBV9	NA	TRBJ2-1	TGTGCCAGCAGCGTAGGAGGAGGGGGAAGCTCCTACAATGAGCAGTTCTTC	CASSVGGGGSSYNEQFF
NA	TRBV20-1	NA	TRBJ1-4	TGCAGTGCTAGGGCCCAAATTAGCCTAACTAATGAAAAACTGTTTTTT	CSARAQISLTNEKLFF
NA	TRBV15	NA	TRBJ2-3	TGTGCCACCAGCAGAACCCGAACCCGGTCTGGCACAGATACGCAGTATTTT	CATSRTRTRSGTDTQYF
NA	TRBV20-1	TRBD2	TRBJ2-3	TGCAGTGCCCTAGCGGGAGAAGTTAGCCCAGATACGCAGTATTTT	CSALAGEVSPDTQYF
NA	TRBV30	NA	TRBJ2-3	TGTGCCTGGAGTGCAGGCTTAGGCACAGATACGCAGTATTTT	CAWSAGLGTDTQYF
NA	TRBV29-1	NA	TRBJ1-1	TGCAGCGTTCGTTGGGAGACACTGAACACTGAAGCTTTCTTT	CSVRWETLNTEAFF
NA	TRBV28	NA	TRBJ2-1	TGTGCCAGCAGTATTCGGGTCGAGCAGTTCTTC	CASSIRVEQFF
NA	TRBV6-5	TRBD1	TRBJ2-2	TGTGCCATTTCCCGACAGGGGGGGACCGGGGAGCTGTTTTTT	CAISRQGGTGELFF
NA	TRBV29-1	NA	TRBJ1-1	TGCAGCGTTCAGGGGTCGGTCACTGAAGCTTTCTTT	CSVQGSVTEAFF
NA	TRBV29-1	TRBD1	TRBJ2-4	TGCAGCGCCACCATCGGACAGGGAAACATTCAGTACTTC	CSATIGQGNIQYF
NA	TRBV5-1	NA	TRBJ1-1	TGCGCCAGCACCCCCGGAGGGCGTAACACTGAAGCTTTCTTT	CASTPGGRNTEAFF
NA	TRBV4-3	TRBD2	TRBJ2-6	TGCGCCAGCAGCCAAGATACCCCCGGACTAGCGGGGGGCCGCTCTGGGGCCAACGTCCTGACTTTC	CASSQDTPGLAGGRSGANVLTF
NA	TRBV5-4	TRBD1	TRBJ2-1	TGTGCCAGCAGCTCCGGGGACAGGGCGTACAATGAGCAGTTCTTC	CASSSGDRAYNEQFF
NA	TRBV28	NA	TRBJ1-6	TGTGCCAGCAGTCTGATCGGCGGGGATTCACCCCTCCACTTT	CASSLIGGDSPLHF
NA	TRBV20-1	TRBD2	TRBJ2-7	TGCAGTGCGAGACTAGCGGAGTCCTACGAGCAGTACTTC	CSARLAESYEQYF
NA	TRBV2	NA	TRBJ2-1	TGTGCCAGCAGACCCCTAGCGAACAATGAGCAGTTCTTC	CASRPLANNEQFF
NA	TRBV29-1	NA	TRBJ2-3	TGCAGCGTTGAGGTCCTACAGGGGAGGGATACGCAGTATTTT	CSVEVLQGRDTQYF
NA	TRBV28	TRBD1	TRBJ1-5	TGTGCCAGCAGAATAGGGACAGGGATAGGTCAGCCCCAGCATTTT	CASRIGTGIGQPQHF